This T cell receptor (beta chain) was sequenced in a study of blood T cell repertoires in COVID-19. Turning to the study itself: Collection of acute and convalescent COVID-19 samples took place in the United States, Italy and Spain. Nucleic acid was either cDNA or gDNA, and it came from T cells, B-cell-depleted T cells, or PBMCs.

Generated by immunoSEQ multiplex PCR, the TCRdb table keeps only in-frame clones and is missing some. Of under 200,000 clones listed, roughly 87% are singletons. V shed 0 bases and J 9 bases; nucleotides not matched to a gene: 17. CDR3 length: 18 residues. Germline V gene data show CDR1 as SGDLS and CDR2 as YYNGEE. The specimen was peripheral blood. The V gene is TRBV9, the J gene TRBJ2-1, with 8 bases lining up with TRBD2. This receptor was identified in a woman aged 55-70 years with COVID-19, enrolled during active disease. CDR3 in amino acids: CASSVEGRGAVGVTEQFF. In DNA form, the CDR3 reads TGTGCCAGCAGCGTAGAGGGGCGGGGGGCCGTCGGAGTAACTGAGCAGTTCTTC.